These T cell receptor beta chains were read from a single sample in a study of cytomegalovirus exposure and HLA in healthy donors. The data were produced by immunoSEQ multiplex PCR, yet TCRdb's version contains in-frame clones alone and is incomplete. Of around 92,000 clones listed, approximately 80% are singletons. Sample: PBMCs. The source of these receptors is a young man in good health and CMV-seronegative. Both conserved end residues are part of each CDR3. The order of the fields is J gene, D gene, clone size, V gene, CDR3 DNA, CDR3 protein. The D gene is left open where the match is weak. Rows give clone size only sometimes, using once, few, many, or a class for an expanded clone.

>TRBJ1-4|TRBD1|.|TRBV28
TGTGCCAGCAGTTTGCCTATCCTTGGTGGGACAGGACTGAATGAAAAACTGTTTTTT
CASSLPILGGTGLNEKLFF
>TRBJ1-2|TRBD1|.|TRBV6-6
TGTGCCAGCAGTTCGCATTCATCAGGGGGCAATGGCTACACCTTC
CASSSHSSGGNGYTF
>TRBJ2-2|TRBD1|.|TRBV2
TGTGCCAGCAGTGGACAGGGGGCGAACACCGGGGAGCTGTTTTTT
CASSGQGANTGELFF
>TRBJ1-1|.|.|TRBV30
TGTGCCTGGAGTACAGGGTTGGGAGCTTTCTTT
CAWSTGLGAFF
>TRBJ1-1|TRBD1|.|TRBV28
TGTGCCAGCAGGTTATACTTCCGGGACAGGAACACTGAAGCTTTCTTT
CASRLYFRDRNTEAFF
>TRBJ2-7|TRBD2|.|TRBV5-1
TGCGCCAGCAGCTTGGGACTAGCGGGGGCTTACGAGCAGTACTTC
CASSLGLAGAYEQYF
>TRBJ2-1|.|once|TRBV7-9
TGTTCCAGCAGGTCCGGGTGGCAGGGGTCCTACAATGAGCAGTTCTTC
CSSRSGWQGSYNEQFF
>TRBJ1-1|.|.|TRBV27
TGTGCCAGCAGTTTCTACTTGAACACTGAAGCTTTCTTT
CASSFYLNTEAFF
>TRBJ2-3|TRBD2|.|TRBV4-1
TGCGCCAGCAGCCAAGCCCCATGGCGGGGGGGCAAGTCAGATACGCAGTATTTT
CASSQAPWRGGKSDTQYF
>TRBJ2-7|.|few|TRBV6-6
TGTGCCAGCAGTTACTCGAGCTACGAGCAGTACTTC
CASSYSSYEQYF